The 2 T cell receptor beta chains given below trace back to one sample, sequenced in a study of human T cells and chemical hapten exposure. MiXCR, run by TCRdb on the 5' RACE reads, gives a single entry per CDR3 protein. Among about 81,000 distinct CDR3 sequences listed, roughly 7.7% were seen once. The starting material, unfractionated whole blood, was used for total RNA extraction. Source of these receptors: a male donor in good health.

This clonotype was observed a few times. V gene TRBV3-1 combines with J gene TRBJ2-3, with a weak D call TRBD2 (5 bases). The germline V and J ends were trimmed by 0 bases and 0 bases, with 7 bases remaining between them. This CDR3 region has 15 residues. The germline V gene encodes CDR1 LGHDT and CDR2 YNNKEL (reference sequence). The CDR3 loop is CASSQDGESTDTQYF. The CDR3 DNA follows: TGTGCCAGCAGCCAAGACGGGGAGAGCACAGATACGCAGTATTTT.

The CDR3 reads CASSLGPEYEQYF. The CDR3 DNA sequence: TGTGCCAGCAGCTTGGGGCCAGAATACGAGCAGTACTTC. The chain has TRBV5-6 and TRBJ2-7, with D hard to call. Germline V gene lookup returns CDR1 SGHDT and CDR2 YYEEEE. Trimming shortened V by 0 bases and J by 4 bases, and 8 bases separated the two germline ends. The length of the CDR3 is 13 residues.